Detailed here is one T cell receptor (beta chain). The antigen remains undetermined. The sort gate was single viable CD3+CD4+CD8-CD45RO+ cells for memory CD4+ T cells. V dropped 0 bases and J dropped 1 base, with 4 bases sitting between them. This CDR3 is 14 amino acids long. The germline CDR1 and CDR2 sequences are SGHTS and YDEGEE. The source of the sample is a study of memory CD4+ T cells and cytomegalovirus serostatus. Overall study: Donors were healthy Belgian adults, 10 or so CMV seropositive and fewer than 30 seronegative. Study-wide points: Each of 65 to 75 CMV-associated TCRbeta sequences occurred in one to five individuals. The CMV-associated TCR signature appears largely within the CD4+ memory repertoire.

Original handling: Out-of-frame sequences were removed, leaving 2 million to 2.5 million distinct TCRbeta sequences. Generated by immunoSEQ multiplex PCR, the TCRdb table keeps only in-frame clones and is missing some. V, J and clone size derive from that table, while D and trimming were established from the DNA sequence. Among about 40,000 clones listed, around 75% were seen once. The rearrangement joins TRBV5-8 to TRBJ2-2; D call uncertain. The receptor comes from an adult in good health and CMV-seronegative. Sequenced: memory CD4+ T cells from blood. In DNA, the CDR3 is TGTGCCAGCAGCTTGGGACAGAACACCGGGGAGCTGTTTTTT. It codes for CASSLGQNTGELFF.